The 27 T cell receptor beta chains reported below all come from one sample, sequenced in a study of beta chain features in type 1 diabetes (dated by TCRdb to the late 2010s). The research as a whole found: In all four CD4+ subsets, TCRB CDR3 length was moderately but significantly shorter in type 1 diabetes patients.

The library was prepared using the immunoSEQ multiplex PCR assay. The High Capacity cDNA Reverse Transcription Kit was used to reverse transcribe all of the isolated RNA, meaning that expressed TCRB transcripts were what got sequenced. TCRdb's version of the immuneACCESS table is confined to in-frame rearrangements and falls short of the full clone set. An unresolved V gene accounts for under half of the shortfall where checked; the remainder is of unknown origin. This sample gives 300,000 to 450,000 clones in total; over 9.5% of them show up just once. The ten largest clones capture 0.01% of the sample. Antigen specificity for these receptors is unknown. What was sequenced was naive CD4+ T cells from blood. The cell subset or site label corresponds to: true naive CD4+ T cells. The receptors originated from a woman aged 18-35 years with type 1 diabetes.

The chain employs TRBV10-3 and TRBJ1-2, with 7 positions matching TRBD1. V lost 4 bases to trimming and J lost 6 bases; unmatched junction nucleotides: 2. Germline lookup yields CDR1 ENHRY and CDR2 SYGVKD. CDR3 length equals 12 residues. The CDR3 here is CAISVDRDGYTF. The CDR3 coding sequence is TGTGCCATCAGTGTAGACAGGGATGGCTACACCTTC.

The chain links TRBV28 to TRBJ1-4; tentatively, D is TRBD1 (6 bases). The CDR3 consists of 13 residues. CDR1 and CDR2 from the germline V gene are MDHEN and SYDVKM. V lost 7 bases to trimming and J lost 6 bases, with 12 bases between them. CDR3 DNA: TGTGCCAGCAACGGGGGGGCGGATGAAAAACTGTTTTTT. Amino acids: CASNGGADEKLFF.

V is TRBV30 and J is TRBJ2-5; 7 bases line up with TRBD2. Per the germline V gene, CDR1 is GTSNPN and CDR2 is SVGIG (reference sequence). The CDR3 consists of 13 residues. V gave up 8 bases and J gave up 5 bases; unmatched junction bases: 11. Here the CDR3 DNA reads TGTGCCACTTCGACTAGCTTTTTGGAGACCCAGTACTTC. Its translation: CATSTSFLETQYF.

The chain is built from TRBV7-2 and TRBJ1-2; 9 nucleotides match TRBD1. CDR1 SGHTA and CDR2 FQGNSA come from the germline V gene. V was clipped by 8 bases and J by 8 bases; unmatched bases: 15. This CDR3 has 15 amino acids. The CDR3 sequence: CASRSPGDRAGGYTF. In DNA form, the CDR3 reads TGTGCCAGCCGCTCCCCGGGGGACAGGGCTGGCGGCTACACCTTC.

This clone was observed once. The rearrangement uses TRBV5-1 and TRBJ1-5, with D perhaps TRBD1 (6 bases). The CDR3 is 16 residues long. V lost 4 bases and J 0 bases, leaving 14 bases between the germline ends. CDR1 and CDR2 from the germline V gene are SGHRS and YFSETQ. The CDR3 coding sequence is TGCGCCAGCAGCACGGACAGAGTTTATAGCAATCAGCCCCAGCATTTT. It encodes CASSTDRVYSNQPQHF.

The CDR3 bases are TGTGCCAGCAGCTTAGATCTCGGGGGTAATCAGCCCCAGCATTTT. Residues: CASSLDLGGNQPQHF. The chain carries TRBV7-9 and TRBJ1-5; weak D call: TRBD1 (5 bases). Germline V gene sequence: CDR1 SEHNR, CDR2 FQNEAQ (reference sequence). V dropped 1 base and J dropped 4 bases, with 11 bases sitting between them. The CDR3 sequence is 15 residues long.

The chain has TRBV7-2 and TRBJ1-5; no clear D gene. Germline V gene sequence: CDR1 SGHTA, CDR2 FQGNSA. Trimming removed 3 bases from V and 3 bases from J, with 9 bases in between. The CDR3 is 14 amino acids. The CDR3 loop is CASSFLEPNQPQHF. DNA of the CDR3: TGTGCCAGCAGCTTTCTGGAGCCCAATCAGCCCCAGCATTTT.

The chain couples TRBV6-5 to TRBJ2-3; tentatively, D is TRBD2 (5 bases). The CDR3 runs 13 residues. Germline CDR1 MNHEY, CDR2 SVGAGI. V lost 6 bases to trimming and J lost 9 bases, with 16 bases between them. DNA for the CDR3: TGTGCCAGCAGAGGAGCGGCATTCAGGACGCAGTATTTT. It is translated as CASRGAAFRTQYF.

This clone appeared a few times. The chain combines TRBV5-4 with TRBJ2-3; TRBD2 agrees at 11 bases. With V trimmed by 0 bases and J by 5 bases, 2 bases remained unmatched. CDR1 is SGHNT and CDR2 is YYREEE in the germline V gene (reference sequence). CDR3 length: 15 residues. This chain's CDR3 is CASSLVTSGRDTQYF. CDR3 nucleotides: TGTGCCAGCAGCTTGGTCACTAGCGGGAGAGATACGCAGTATTTT. The full variable domain, with the rest looked up from reference TRBV5-4 and TRBJ2-3, is ETGVTQSPTHLIKTRGQQVTLRCSSQSGHNTVSWYQQALGQGPQFIFQYYREEENGRGNFPPRFSGLQFPNYSSELNVNALELDDSALYLCASSLVTSGRDTQYFGPGTRLTVL.

The rearrangement joins TRBV14 to TRBJ2-5; TRBD2 is a possible D gene (6 bases). V was trimmed by 3 bases and J by 7 bases, leaving 15 bases between them. Germline V gives CDR1 SGHDN, CDR2 FVKESK. This CDR3 has 14 residues. CDR3 coding DNA: TGTGCCAGCAGCCATCGGGGGAATAGGGGGACCCAGTACTTC. Its translation: CASSHRGNRGTQYF.

This sequence joins TRBV7-8 and TRBJ2-1; tentative D call: TRBD1 (5 bases). Trimming shortened V by 7 bases and J by 2 bases, and 15 bases separated the two germline ends. CDR3 size: 15 residues. The germline CDR1 and CDR2 sequences are SGHVS and FQNEAQ. DNA for the CDR3: TGTGCCAGCACCCTCGAGGACATCGCCTACAATGAGCAGTTCTTC. This translates into CASTLEDIAYNEQFF.

This clone has a handful of counts. This chain links TRBV9 with TRBJ2-1; perhaps TRBD2 as D (5 bases). Germline V lookup: CDR1 SGDLS, CDR2 YYNGEE. The CDR3 runs to 14 residues. Trimming removed 0 bases from V and 7 bases from J, with 11 bases in between. The CDR3 DNA is TGTGCCAGCAGCGTAGCACCAACGGGGAATGAGCAGTTCTTC. Its protein is CASSVAPTGNEQFF. The full variable domain, completed using reference TRBV9 and TRBJ2-1, is DSGVTQTPKHLITATGQRVTLRCSPRSGDLSVYWYQQSLDQGLQFLIQYYNGEERAKGNILERFSAQQFPDLHSELNLSSLELGDSALYFCASSVAPTGNEQFFGPGTRLTVL.

V and J are TRBV7-9 and TRBJ1-2; D is uncertain. Germline CDR1 reads SEHNR; CDR2 reads FQNEAQ (reference sequence). Trimming stripped 7 bases from V and 2 bases from J, with 14 bases between. The CDR3 is 14 residues long. CDR3 bases: TGTGCCAGCATCCAGGCTTCGTCCAACTATGGCTACACCTTC. This translates into CASIQASSNYGYTF.

This clone was counted only a few times. The rearrangement uses TRBV9 and TRBJ1-2; D gene ambiguous. The CDR3 sequence is 12 residues long. The V gene lost 3 bases and the J gene lost 8 bases, with 11 bases spanning the gap. Germline V gene sequence: CDR1 SGDLS, CDR2 YYNGEE. The CDR3 nucleotides read TGTGCCAGCAGCGGAGGTTTTTGGGGCTACACCTTC. Protein product: CASSGGFWGYTF.

The chain uses TRBV7-3 and TRBJ2-1, with 12 bases that match TRBD2. This CDR3 is 15 amino acids long. The J segment lost 9 bases and the V segment lost 3 bases, leaving 6 bases of the junction unmatched. CDR1 and CDR2 (germline): SGHTA, FQGTGA. The CDR3 is CASSLGLAGWGEQFF. CDR3 DNA sequence: TGTGCCAGCAGCTTGGGACTAGCGGGTTGGGGTGAGCAGTTCTTC.

In its sample, this clone was seen a few times. CDR3 bases: TGTGCCAGCAGCTTGTTCGGGGTAAACACCGGGGAGCTGTTTTTT. Its translation is CASSLFGVNTGELFF. The rearrangement joins TRBV5-4 to TRBJ2-2; a weak D match, TRBD2 (5 bases). CDR1 and CDR2 from the germline V gene are SGHNT and YYREEE (reference sequence). This CDR3 spans 15 amino acids. Trimming removed 1 base at V and 2 bases at J, with 9 bases between.

In its sample, this clone was seen a few times. The chain couples TRBV4-1 to TRBJ2-5, with TRBD1 matching 7 bases. V gave up 4 bases and J gave up 2 bases; unmatched junction bases: 13. The CDR3 length is 17 residues. CDR1 and CDR2 from the germline V gene are MGHRA and YSYEKL. The CDR3 here is CASSPYVYRDRQETQYF. The CDR3 region has the DNA TGCGCCAGCAGCCCCTATGTCTACCGGGACAGACAAGAGACCCAGTACTTC.

V and J are TRBV7-2 and TRBJ2-1; no definite D call. CDR3 length: 16 residues. Trimming pared 1 base from V and 4 bases from J, leaving 14 bases between. CDR1 and CDR2 from the germline V gene are SGHTA and FQGNSA. In nucleotides, the CDR3 is TGTGCCAGCAGCTTAGTAGGCGGCCCAAAGTACAATGAGCAGTTCTTC. Its translation is CASSLVGGPKYNEQFF.

The rearrangement joins TRBV7-2 to TRBJ2-7, with a tentative D call TRBD2 (6 bases). V shed 5 bases and J shed 3 bases, with 8 bases lying between them. This CDR3 is built from 12 residues. Germline CDR1 SGHTA, CDR2 FQGNSA. The CDR3 sequence is CASSRGNYEQYF. The CDR3 DNA reads as TGTGCCAGCAGCCGGGGGAACTACGAGCAGTACTTC.

V gene TRBV7-9 combines with J gene TRBJ1-1; TRBD1 might be the D (5 bases). V was trimmed by 2 bases and J by 3 bases, leaving 13 bases between them. CDR3 length: 15 amino acids. Germline-derived CDR1 and CDR2 are SEHNR and FQNEAQ (reference sequence). CDR3 nucleotides: TGTGCCAGCAGCTTACTCAGGGCCGGATACACTGAAGCTTTCTTT. Translation: CASSLLRAGYTEAFF.

This clone showed up just a few times. This rearrangement joins TRBV25-1 to TRBJ2-3; tentatively, D is TRBD1 (6 bases). CDR3 size: 16 residues. V dropped 2 bases and J dropped 5 bases, with 17 bases sitting between them. Germline V CDR1 and CDR2: MGHDK, SYGVNS. The CDR3 DNA reads as TGTGCCAGCAGTGAAAACGGCAGGGGTGTTGTAGATACGCAGTATTTT. Protein product: CASSENGRGVVDTQYF.

The V gene is TRBV7-3, the J gene TRBJ2-5, with D possibly being TRBD2 (7 bases). The length of the CDR3 is 15 residues. Trimming removed 4 bases at V and 3 bases at J, with 15 bases between. Germline lookup yields CDR1 SGHTA and CDR2 FQGTGA. The CDR3 bases are TGTGCCAGCAGCTGGCGAGGAGGGGGGGAAGAGACCCAGTACTTC. Its translation: CASSWRGGGEETQYF.

This clone showed up just a few times. The chain has TRBV27 and TRBJ2-1; D is perhaps TRBD1 (5 bases). Germline values: CDR1 MNHEY, CDR2 SMNVEV (reference sequence). The CDR3 has 14 amino acids. V lost 2 bases and J lost 5, with 10 bases in between. The CDR3 bases are TGTGCCAGCAGTTTAGTCAGGGCACACAATGAGCAGTTCTTC. Protein: CASSLVRAHNEQFF.

This rearrangement joins TRBV28 to TRBJ2-7; D gene unclear. Germline V gene lookup returns CDR1 MDHEN and CDR2 SYDVKM. V lost 10 bases to trimming and J lost 6 bases, with 10 bases between them. The CDR3 extends over 10 amino acids. The CDR3, as DNA: TGTGCCACCCGACAATTCGAGCAGTACTTC. Amino acids: CATRQFEQYF.

There are a few counts of this clone. The V gene is TRBV7-3, the J gene TRBJ1-2; D is uncertain. Trimming stripped 4 bases from V and 8 bases from J, with 23 bases between. The CDR3 runs to 16 residues. Germline-derived CDR1 and CDR2 are SGHTA and FQGTGA. CDR3 protein: CASSSASNDPAEGYTF. In DNA, the CDR3 is TGTGCCAGCAGCTCTGCCTCTAACGATCCCGCGGAAGGCTACACCTTC.

This chain connects TRBV9 to TRBJ1-1; D not resolved. Trimming shortened V by 4 bases and J by 4 bases, and 14 bases separated the two germline ends. The germline CDR1 and CDR2 sequences are SGDLS and YYNGEE. This CDR3 has 14 residues. In DNA, the CDR3 is TGTGCCAGCAGCCCCCGGGAGGGTCCCACTGAAGCTTTCTTT. Its translation: CASSPREGPTEAFF.

This clone was observed a few times. The genes are TRBV11-3 and TRBJ2-3; the match to TRBD2 covers 8 bases. The CDR3 runs to 13 residues. Trimming cost V 1 base and J 6 bases; bases outside gene matches: 0. Germline CDR1 SGHNT, CDR2 YENEEA. The CDR3, as DNA: TGTGCCAGCAGCTTAGGACTAGCGGATACGCAGTATTTT. Its translation is CASSLGLADTQYF.